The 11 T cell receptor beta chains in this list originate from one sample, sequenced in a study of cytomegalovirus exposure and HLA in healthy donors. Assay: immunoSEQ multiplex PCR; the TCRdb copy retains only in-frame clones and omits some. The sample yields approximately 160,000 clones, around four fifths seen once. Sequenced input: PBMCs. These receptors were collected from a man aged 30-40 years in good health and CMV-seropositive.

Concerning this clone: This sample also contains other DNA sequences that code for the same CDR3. The CDR3 reads CASSLGGTGPAGELFF. The CDR3 nucleotides are TGCGCCAGCAGCTTGGGTGGGACAGGGCCCGCCGGGGAGCTGTTTTTT. The chain joins TRBV5-1 to TRBJ2-2, with 9 bases aligning to TRBD1. The CDR3 length is 16 residues. V shed 0 bases and J 6 bases; nucleotides not matched to a gene: 6. Germline V gives CDR1 SGHRS, CDR2 YFSETQ.

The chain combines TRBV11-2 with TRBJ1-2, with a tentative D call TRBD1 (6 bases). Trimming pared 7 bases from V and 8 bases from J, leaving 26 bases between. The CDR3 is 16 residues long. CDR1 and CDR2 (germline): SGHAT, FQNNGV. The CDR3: CASTINDGGLQGGYTF. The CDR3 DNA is TGTGCCAGCACTATCAACGACGGGGGGCTCCAGGGAGGCTACACCTTC.

CDR3 nucleotides: TGTGCCAGCAGTGACAGGGGGTCCTACAATGAGCAGTTCTTC. Protein sequence: CASSDRGSYNEQFF. The chain is built from TRBV6-6 and TRBJ2-1; 9 positions match TRBD1. J gave up 1 base and V 5 bases, and 0 bases lay outside the gene matches. This CDR3 is 14 amino acids long. Germline CDR1 is MNHNY and CDR2 is SVGAGI (reference sequence).

CDR3 coding DNA: TGTGCCAGCAGCTTGATCGGGGGGACCAACACCGGGGAGCTGTTTTTT. Residues: CASSLIGGTNTGELFF. V gene TRBV7-3 combines with J gene TRBJ2-2, with 7 positions matching TRBD2. The CDR3 is made up of 16 amino acids. Looked up from germline, CDR1 is SGHTA and CDR2 is FQGTGA. The junction had 6 bases not matched to a gene; V was cut back by 3 bases and J by 2 bases. The full variable domain, with the rest looked up from reference TRBV7-3 and TRBJ2-2, is GAGVSQTPSNKVTEKGKYVELRCDPISGHTALYWYRQSLGQGPEFLIYFQGTGAADDSGLPNDRFFAVRPEGSVSTLKIQRTERGDSAVYLCASSLIGGTNTGELFFGEGSRLTVL.

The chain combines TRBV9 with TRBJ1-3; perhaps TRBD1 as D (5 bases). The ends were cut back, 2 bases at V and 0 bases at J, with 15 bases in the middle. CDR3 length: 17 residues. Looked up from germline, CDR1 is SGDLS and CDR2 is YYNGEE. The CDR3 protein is CASSVGGTVSSGNTIYF. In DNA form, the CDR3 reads TGTGCCAGCAGCGTTGGGGGGACGGTTAGCTCTGGAAACACCATATATTTT.

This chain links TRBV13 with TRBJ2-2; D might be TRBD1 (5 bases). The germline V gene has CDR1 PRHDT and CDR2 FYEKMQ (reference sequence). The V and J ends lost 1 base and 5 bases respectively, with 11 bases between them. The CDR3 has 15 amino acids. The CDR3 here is CASSLDRTPTGELFF. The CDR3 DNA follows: TGTGCCAGCAGCTTAGACAGGACACCTACCGGGGAGCTGTTTTTT. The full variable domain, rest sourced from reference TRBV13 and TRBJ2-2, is AAGVIQSPRHLIKEKRETATLKCYPIPRHDTVYWYQQGPGQDPQFLISFYEKMQSDKGSIPDRFSAQQFSDYHSELNMSSLELGDSALYFCASSLDRTPTGELFFGEGSRLTVL.

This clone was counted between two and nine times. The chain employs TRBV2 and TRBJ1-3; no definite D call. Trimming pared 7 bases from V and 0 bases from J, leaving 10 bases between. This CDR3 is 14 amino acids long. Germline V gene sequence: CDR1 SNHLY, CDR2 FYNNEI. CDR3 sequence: CASNPGDSGNTIYF. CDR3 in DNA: TGTGCCAGCAACCCCGGAGACTCTGGAAACACCATATATTTT. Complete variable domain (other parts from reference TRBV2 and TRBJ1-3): EPEVTQTPSHQVTQMGQEVILRCVPISNHLYFYWYRQILGQKVEFLVSFYNNEISEKSEIFDDQFSVERPDGSNFTLKIRSTKLEDSAMYFCASNPGDSGNTIYFGEGSWLTVV.

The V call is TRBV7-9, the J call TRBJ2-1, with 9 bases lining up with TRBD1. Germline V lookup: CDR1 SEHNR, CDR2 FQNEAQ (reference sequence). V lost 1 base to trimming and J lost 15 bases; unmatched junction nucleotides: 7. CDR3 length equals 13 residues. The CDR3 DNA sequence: TGTGCCAGCAGCTTAGGTTGGGACAGGGTCCCGTTCTTC. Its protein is CASSLGWDRVPFF.

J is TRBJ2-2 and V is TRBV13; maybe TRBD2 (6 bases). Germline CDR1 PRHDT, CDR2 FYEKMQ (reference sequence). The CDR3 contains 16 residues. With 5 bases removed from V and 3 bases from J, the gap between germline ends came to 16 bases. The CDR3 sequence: CASSPRDSGDTGELFF. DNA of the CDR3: TGTGCCAGCAGCCCCCGGGATAGCGGAGACACCGGGGAGCTGTTTTTT.

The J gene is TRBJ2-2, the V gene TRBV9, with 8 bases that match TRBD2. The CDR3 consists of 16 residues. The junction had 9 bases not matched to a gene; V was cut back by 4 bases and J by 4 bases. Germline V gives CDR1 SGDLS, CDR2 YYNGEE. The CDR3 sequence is CASSRGGAQGTGELFF. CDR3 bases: TGTGCCAGCAGCCGGGGGGGGGCGCAGGGCACCGGGGAGCTGTTTTTT. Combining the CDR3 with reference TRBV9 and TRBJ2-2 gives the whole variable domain DSGVTQTPKHLITATGQRVTLRCSPRSGDLSVYWYQQSLDQGLQFLIQYYNGEERAKGNILERFSAQQFPDLHSELNLSSLELGDSALYFCASSRGGAQGTGELFFGEGSRLTVL.

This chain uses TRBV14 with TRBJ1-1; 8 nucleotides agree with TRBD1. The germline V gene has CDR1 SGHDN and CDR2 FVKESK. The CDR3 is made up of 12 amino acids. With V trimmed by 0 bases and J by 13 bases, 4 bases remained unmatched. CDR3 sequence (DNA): TGTGCCAGCAGCCAAGACAGGGGGCGGGTTTTCTTT. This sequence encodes CASSQDRGRVFF.